Each of the 30 T cell receptor beta chains below was sequenced from the same sample in a study of cytomegalovirus exposure and HLA in healthy donors. 13 Jbeta primers and 60 Vbeta primers were used for the PCR. Produced via immunoSEQ multiplex PCR; TCRdb's table is partial and in-frame only. The sample carries 150,000 or so clones, 65% to 85% recorded once. What was sequenced was PBMCs. Receptor source: a man younger than 45 in good health and CMV-seronegative.

The chain carries TRBV21-1 and TRBJ2-1; the D segment call TRBD2 is taken from the table without a DNA check. TRBV21-1 is given as a pseudogene. This CDR3 contains 15 residues. In nucleotides, the CDR3 is TGTGCCAGCAGCACTAGCGGGAGGGCCAAAAATGAGCAGTTCTTC. It yields the protein CASSTSGRAKNEQFF.

The CDR3: CASSQEAGDSGNTIYF. CDR3 bases: TGCGCCAGCAGCCAAGAAGCAGGCGACTCTGGAAACACCATATATTTT. V gene TRBV5-1 combines with J gene TRBJ1-3; D is unclear. This CDR3 is built from 16 residues. Looked up from germline, CDR1 is SGHRS and CDR2 is YFSETQ. The V end lost 4 bases, the J end lost 0 bases, and 14 bases lay between the germline ends.

This clone was seen once. The rearrangement uses TRBV29-1 and TRBJ1-2; 7 nucleotides line up with TRBD1. Per germline, CDR1 SQVTM and CDR2 ANQGSEA. The V gene end was trimmed by 6 bases and the J gene end by 4 bases; junction bases not matched to a gene: 11. The CDR3 runs to 14 residues. CDR3 residues: CSVSRDRQSYGYTF. The CDR3 DNA is TGCAGCGTGAGTCGGGACAGACAATCCTATGGCTACACCTTC.

The chain has TRBV5-5 and TRBJ2-1; 9 nucleotides line up with TRBD2. CDR3 length equals 16 residues. From germline, CDR1 is SGHKS and CDR2 YYEKEE (reference sequence). V trimming: 2 bases; J trimming: 4 bases; junction bases outside the gene matches: 7. The CDR3 DNA reads TGTGCCAGCAGCTTTACGGGCGGGAGGGAATACAATGAGCAGTTCTTC. It translates to CASSFTGGREYNEQFF.

The J gene is TRBJ1-2, the V gene TRBV28; 7 bases map to TRBD1. V was pared by 6 bases and J by 8 bases, with 6 bases of the junction left unmatched. CDR3 length: 12 residues. CDR1 is MDHEN and CDR2 is SYDVKM in the germline V gene. In DNA form, the CDR3 reads TGTGCCAGCAGGCTGACAGGGTCGGGCTACACCTTC. Encoded protein: CASRLTGSGYTF.

This chain uses TRBV2 with TRBJ2-1; 13 bases line up with TRBD2. V lost 5 bases, J lost 9 bases, and 7 bases stayed unmatched. The CDR3 sequence is 15 residues long. Germline CDR1 and CDR2: SNHLY and FYNNEI. As DNA, the CDR3 is TGTGCCAGCAGTTCACTAGCGGGAGGGCCCGGTGAGCAGTTCTTC. Protein: CASSSLAGGPGEQFF.

At least ten counts were recorded for this clone. The chain carries TRBV6-4 and TRBJ2-1, with TRBD2 matching 7 bases. After removal of 2 bases from V and 10 bases from J, the junction contained 11 bases not matched to a gene. CDR1 and CDR2 (germline): MRHNA, SNTAGT. The CDR3 runs to 15 residues. The CDR3 protein is CASSDGWDTGGEQFF. The CDR3 nucleotides are TGTGCCAGCAGTGACGGGTGGGATACGGGAGGCGAGCAGTTCTTC.

This clone was counted between two and nine times. This chain's CDR3 is CASRPGSGRHGTQYF. The CDR3 region has the DNA TGTGCCAGCAGGCCGGGGAGCGGCCGCCATGGGACCCAGTACTTC. V gene TRBV25-1 combines with J gene TRBJ2-5, with D possibly being TRBD2 (5 bases). The CDR3 extends over 15 amino acids. Trimming removed 6 bases at V and 7 bases at J, with 21 bases between. Germline V gene lookup returns CDR1 MGHDK and CDR2 SYGVNS.

The chain has TRBV10-3 and TRBJ1-2; D gene ambiguous. The CDR3 sequence is 11 residues long. Per germline, CDR1 ENHRY and CDR2 SYGVKD. V gave up 3 bases and J gave up 4 bases, with 3 bases separating them. In DNA, the CDR3 is TGTGCCATCAGTGACAGCTATGGCTACACCTTC. It encodes CAISDSYGYTF.

The chain is built from TRBV19 and TRBJ2-1, with D tentatively TRBD1 (6 bases). In germline, CDR1 is LNHDA, CDR2 SQIVND (reference sequence). The CDR3 loop spans 15 amino acids. The V and J ends lost 4 bases and 9 bases respectively, with 19 bases between them. The CDR3 spells CASSTLSDTGPEQFF. The CDR3, as DNA: TGTGCCAGTAGTACCCTGAGTGATACAGGGCCTGAGCAGTTCTTC.

The chain carries TRBV5-1 and TRBJ1-3; D unresolved. V lost 0 bases to trimming and J lost 8 bases, with 9 bases between them. The CDR3 is 13 residues long. Germline assignment: CDR1 SGHRS and CDR2 YFSETQ. CDR3 protein: CASSLALGDTIYF. DNA for the CDR3: TGCGCCAGCAGCTTGGCCTTGGGAGACACCATATATTTT.

This chain joins TRBV9 and TRBJ2-3; D might be TRBD2 (6 bases). The CDR3 is made up of 17 amino acids. Per germline, CDR1 SGDLS and CDR2 YYNGEE. V was shortened by 4 bases and J by 0 bases, with 18 bases between the two germline ends. CDR3 in amino acids: CASSSPGGFTSTDTQYF. The CDR3, as DNA: TGTGCCAGCAGCTCCCCTGGGGGGTTTACTAGCACAGATACGCAGTATTTT.

V and J are TRBV6-1 and TRBJ1-5; tentatively, D is TRBD1 (6 bases). CDR3 length: 15 residues. The germline V gene has CDR1 MNHNS and CDR2 SASEGT. The V and J ends lost 4 bases and 5 bases respectively, with 15 bases between them. DNA for the CDR3: TGTGCCAGCAGTGCATCAGGGGTCGATTATCAGCCCCAGCATTTT. It codes for CASSASGVDYQPQHF.

This clone appeared once. This chain joins TRBV29-1 and TRBJ1-1, with TRBD1 matching 9 bases. The CDR3 is made up of 14 amino acids. Germline values: CDR1 SQVTM, CDR2 ANQGSEA. After removal of 5 bases from V and 1 base from J, the junction contained 5 bases not matched to a gene. CDR3 sequence: CSVLQGAGNTEAFF. The CDR3 DNA follows: TGCAGCGTTCTACAGGGGGCTGGGAACACTGAAGCTTTCTTT.

Comment on this clone: This same CDR3 is encoded by further DNA sequences in the sample. The V call is TRBV10-3, the J call TRBJ1-5; 7 nucleotides line up with TRBD1. V dropped 0 bases and J dropped 4; count of bases not matched to a gene: 3. This CDR3 comprises 15 residues. The germline V gene has CDR1 ENHRY and CDR2 SYGVKD. The DNA of the CDR3 is TGTGCCATCAGTGAGTCGGCAGGGGGAAATCAGCCCCAGCATTTT. Translating it yields CAISESAGGNQPQHF.

On this clone: Other nucleotide sequences from this sample produce the same CDR3. This chain links TRBV7-8 with TRBJ1-4; maybe TRBD1 (6 bases). The ends were cut back, 1 base at V and 6 bases at J, with 9 bases in the middle. This CDR3 has 14 amino acids. Germline CDR1 and CDR2: SGHVS and FQNEAQ. The CDR3: CASSLEAGDEKLFF. CDR3 sequence (DNA): TGTGCCAGCAGCTTAGAGGCAGGGGATGAAAAACTGTTTTTT.

The chain employs TRBV30 and TRBJ2-7; D may be TRBD2 (5 bases). The CDR3 sequence is 14 residues long. Deletions cut 2 bases from V and 4 bases from J, with 15 bases between. CDR1 and CDR2 (germline): GTSNPN, SVGIG (reference sequence). The CDR3 reads CAWSPYRDIYEQYF. The CDR3 DNA reads as TGTGCCTGGAGTCCCTACCGGGATATATACGAGCAGTACTTC.

The V and J genes are TRBV4-2 and TRBJ1-2, with TRBD1 identical over 7 bases. The V gene end was trimmed by 1 base and the J gene end by 2 bases; junction bases not matched to a gene: 4. CDR3 length equals 15 residues. Germline CDR1 LGHNA, CDR2 YNFKEQ. CDR3 coding DNA: TGTGCCAGCAGCCAAGGGGACAGCCTAAACTATGGCTACACCTTC. Protein product: CASSQGDSLNYGYTF.

This chain joins TRBV5-1 and TRBJ2-1, with 9 bases matching TRBD2. This CDR3 has 17 residues. Trimming cost V 4 bases and J 7 bases; bases outside gene matches: 15. Germline CDR1 is SGHRS and CDR2 is YFSETQ. In DNA, the CDR3 is TGCGCCAGCAGCCCCGGTTTGGGCGGGGGGGCATCAAATGAGCAGTTCTTC. Protein product: CASSPGLGGGASNEQFF. Complete variable domain (other parts from reference TRBV5-1 and TRBJ2-1): KAGVTQTPRYLIKTRGQQVTLSCSPISGHRSVSWYQQTPGQGLQFLFEYFSETQRNKGNFPGRFSGRQFSNSRSEMNVSTLELGDSALYLCASSPGLGGGASNEQFFGPGTRLTVL.

The chain is built from TRBV19 and TRBJ2-3; 7 nucleotides line up with TRBD1. With 5 bases clipped from V and 5 bases from J, the junction kept 10 bases outside the gene matches. Looked up from germline, CDR1 is LNHDA and CDR2 is SQIVND (reference sequence). The CDR3 runs 15 residues. The chain's CDR3 is CASSVNSGTEDTQYF. Here the CDR3 DNA reads TGTGCCAGTAGTGTAAACTCCGGGACAGAAGATACGCAGTATTTT.

The rearrangement links TRBV5-6 to TRBJ2-7; 8 nucleotides match TRBD2. Germline assignment: CDR1 SGHDT and CDR2 YYEEEE. This CDR3 is built from 14 residues. The J segment lost 9 bases and the V segment lost 3 bases, leaving 11 bases of the junction unmatched. The CDR3 here is CASSWWSGAGGQYF. The CDR3 DNA follows: TGTGCCAGCAGCTGGTGGTCGGGGGCGGGGGGGCAGTACTTC.

The chain uses TRBV11-2 and TRBJ2-1; D may be TRBD2 (6 bases). Trimming pared 0 bases from V and 4 bases from J, leaving 16 bases between. The CDR3 consists of 17 residues. In germline, CDR1 is SGHAT, CDR2 FQNNGV. DNA for the CDR3: TGTGCCAGCAGCTTAGAGGAGCGGGTAGACACATACAATGAGCAGTTCTTC. Protein product: CASSLEERVDTYNEQFF. Together with reference TRBV11-2 and TRBJ2-1, the CDR3 gives the full variable domain: EAGVAQSPRYKIIEKRQSVAFWCNPISGHATLYWYQQILGQGPKLLIQFQNNGVVDDSQLPKDRFSAERLKGVDSTLKIQPAKLEDSAVYLCASSLEERVDTYNEQFFGPGTRLTVL.

This chain links TRBV5-4 with TRBJ2-4, with a tentative D call TRBD1 (6 bases). The germline V gene has CDR1 SGHNT and CDR2 YYREEE (reference sequence). Trimming left V 0 bases short and J 8 bases short, with 18 bases between. The CDR3 is 16 residues long. The CDR3 coding sequence is TGTGCCAGCAGCTTGGGGGGACACTCTCCTAATGACATTCAGTACTTC. Its protein product is CASSLGGHSPNDIQYF.

The V and J genes are TRBV7-9 and TRBJ1-4, with 8 bases fitting TRBD1. This CDR3 has 13 amino acids. CDR1 SEHNR and CDR2 FQNEAQ come from the germline V gene (reference sequence). The V gene end was trimmed by 11 bases and the J gene end by 5 bases; junction bases not matched to a gene: 7. The CDR3 here is CAYPGQENEKLFF. The CDR3 nucleotides read TGTGCCTACCCGGGACAGGAAAATGAAAAACTGTTTTTT.

This clone was found once. The rearrangement uses TRBV5-4 and TRBJ2-5; a possible D gene is TRBD1 (6 bases). The CDR3 runs to 16 residues. From germline, CDR1 is SGHNT and CDR2 YYREEE (reference sequence). Trimming removed 0 bases at V and 2 bases at J, with 14 bases between. The CDR3 region has the DNA TGTGCCAGCAGCTTGGATGTTAGGACAGAACAAGAGACCCAGTACTTC. Translating gives CASSLDVRTEQETQYF.

J is TRBJ1-1 and V is TRBV6-5, with a possible D match to TRBD1 (6 bases). The V end was cut by 0 bases, the J end by 5 bases, with 13 bases between. The CDR3 extends over 15 amino acids. Germline CDR1 reads MNHEY; CDR2 reads SVGAGI. Here the CDR3 DNA reads TGTGCCAGCAGTTACTCGCCAGGGGTGGGAACTGAAGCTTTCTTT. This gives the protein CASSYSPGVGTEAFF.

The chain uses TRBV4-2 and TRBJ1-6; 8 bases fit TRBD1. The CDR3 is 16 residues long. The V segment lost 3 bases and the J segment 5 bases; nucleotides outside the gene matches: 6. Germline CDR1 LGHNA, CDR2 YNFKEQ. The DNA for the CDR3 is TGTGCCAGCAGCCATCAGGACAGGGCGGATAATTCACCCCTCCACTTT. Its translation is CASSHQDRADNSPLHF.

The chain couples TRBV7-8 to TRBJ1-5, with D possibly being TRBD1 (5 bases). The germline gives CDR1 SGHVS, CDR2 FQNEAQ. V was trimmed by 1 base and J by 1 base, leaving 14 bases between them. This CDR3 contains 17 residues. The chain's CDR3 is CASSLVLGLGSNQPQHF. CDR3 in DNA: TGTGCCAGCAGCTTAGTTTTGGGGCTGGGGAGCAATCAGCCCCAGCATTTT.

The sample holds a few counts of this clone. The rearrangement joins TRBV19 to TRBJ1-2; tentative D call: TRBD1 (6 bases). CDR1 and CDR2 (germline): LNHDA, SQIVND (reference sequence). The length of the CDR3 is 16 residues. V was shortened by 5 bases and J by 0 bases, with 16 bases between the two germline ends. CDR3 loop: CASSREDSLANYGYTF. The CDR3 DNA reads TGTGCCAGTAGTCGGGAGGACAGCCTAGCTAACTATGGCTACACCTTC.

The CDR3 nucleotides are TGTGCCAGCAGCCTGCGGGGGGGCTCCTACAATGAGCAGTTCTTC. Translated, it gives CASSLRGGSYNEQFF. The chain is built from TRBV2 and TRBJ2-1; 9 bases map to TRBD2. The CDR3 contains 15 residues. With 6 bases clipped from V and 0 bases from J, the junction kept 3 bases outside the gene matches. Germline-derived CDR1 and CDR2 are SNHLY and FYNNEI.